This TCR beta chain originates from a study of T cells in women clearing cervical HPV infection. On the study more broadly: Case blood drawn at lesion detection; control blood after infection cleared. Only a few women had HLA typing results available.

Study-wide points: CIN3+ cases had significantly higher TCR repertoire richness than controls, but evenness did not differ. Cases and controls were distinguished at AUC approximately 0.81 by richness and V genes.

Of note for this clone: Its target is unknown. The sequence runs out 3 residues before the end of the CDR3; the remainder is reconstructed from the germline J gene.

The CDR3 contains 14 residues. V trimming: 7 bases; J trimming: 1 base; junction bases outside the gene matches: 7. The V gene's germline CDR1 is MNHEY and CDR2 SVGEGT. Measured with immunoSEQ multiplex PCR; TCRdb has only the in-frame clones, and not every one. The sample totals about 15,000 clones. The sample comprised blood buffy coat. The clonotype comes from a woman between 18 and 75 years old with a cervical HPV16 infection that either progressed to CIN3+ or cleared (not recorded which). The chain links TRBV6-2 or TRBV6-3 to TRBJ2-7, with 7 bases matching TRBD2. CDR3 in amino acids: CASIRREGSYEQYF. CDR3 bases read: TGTGCCAGCATCCGCAGGGAGGGATCCTACGAG.